The T cell receptor (beta chain) described here comes from a study of early T cells in non-severe SARS-CoV-2 infection. This clonotype appeared many times. This CDR3 is built from 13 residues. Germline V gene data show CDR1 as MNHEY and CDR2 as SVGEGT. Trimming at V came to 5 bases and at J to 10 bases, leaving 7 bases not matched to a gene. Individual cDNA molecules were tagged with unique molecular identifiers. Using its own MiXCR run on the 5' RACE reads, TCRdb lists one record per CDR3 protein. The table includes more than 90,000 distinct CDR3 sequences, more than 9.5% detected once. This chain uses TRBV6-2 or TRBV6-3 with TRBJ2-3, with 9 bases lining up with TRBD2. Sequenced material: whole blood. The source is an adult who was a healthcare worker with PCR-confirmed SARS-CoV-2 infection or an uninfected control (not recorded which). In DNA, the CDR3 is TGTGCCAGCAGTCCCAGCGGGGGGAGCGCGCAGTATTTT. Protein product: CASSPSGGSAQYF.